Following are 21 T cell receptor beta chains from one sample sequenced in a study of Ad26.COV2.S vaccination and SARS-CoV-2 variants. Assay used: immunoSEQ multiplex PCR; TCRdb lists only in-frame clones, some missing. The table has 300,000 to 350,000 clones, roughly 91% seen once. Treatment denoted: 19 received Ad26.COV2.S at low or high dose, single or two shots; about 5 received placebo; per-sample allocation not given. Specimens were obtained on day 63 following the first vaccine or placebo injection. The sequencing here drew on peripheral blood, taken in a trial of Ad26.COV2.S vaccine versus placebo. All receptors derive from a person aged 18 to 65 who received the Ad26.COV2.S COVID-19 vaccine or a placebo.

J is TRBJ2-2 and V is TRBV2; 7 bases are shared with TRBD1. Per the germline V gene, CDR1 is SNHLY and CDR2 is FYNNEI. The CDR3 consists of 15 residues. Unmatched junction bases numbered 8, after V lost 6 bases and J lost 4 bases. CDR3 sequence: CASRETGFSTGELFF. DNA of the CDR3: TGTGCCAGCAGAGAGACAGGGTTCAGCACCGGGGAGCTGTTTTTT.

The chain employs TRBV20-1 and TRBJ2-1; 7 bases map to TRBD1. CDR1 DFQATT and CDR2 SNEGSKA come from the germline V gene (reference sequence). V dropped 3 bases and J dropped 8; count of bases not matched to a gene: 7. The CDR3 length is 13 residues. The CDR3 sequence is CSASYRQGDEQFF. Here the CDR3 DNA reads TGCAGTGCTAGTTACAGACAGGGCGATGAGCAGTTCTTC.

The rearrangement uses TRBV30 and TRBJ1-2, with a tentative D call TRBD1 (5 bases). The germline V gene encodes CDR1 GTSNPN and CDR2 SVGIG (reference sequence). The V end was cut by 4 bases, the J end by 0 bases, with 21 bases between. The CDR3 contains 17 residues. CDR3 loop: CAWKQKGRVSANYGYTF. The CDR3 bases are TGTGCCTGGAAACAAAAAGGCAGGGTATCAGCTAACTATGGCTACACCTTC.

This clone has more than one count but fewer than ten. This rearrangement joins TRBV6-5 to TRBJ1-2; D is possibly TRBD1 (5 bases). CDR1 MNHEY and CDR2 SVGAGI come from the germline V gene. CDR3 length: 14 residues. V was clipped by 6 bases and J by 0 bases, with 11 bases between them. The CDR3 is CASRERGTNYGYTF. In DNA, the CDR3 is TGTGCCAGCAGGGAGCGGGGGACTAACTATGGCTACACCTTC.

CDR3 amino acids: CASSLAGRGENTEAFF. DNA for the CDR3: TGTGCCAGCAGTTTGGCGGGGCGGGGGGAGAACACTGAAGCTTTCTTT. The gene calls are TRBV27 and TRBJ1-1; a possible D gene is TRBD1 (5 bases). From germline, CDR1 is MNHEY and CDR2 SMNVEV (reference sequence). The ends were cut back, 3 bases at V and 1 base at J, with 15 bases in the middle. The CDR3 loop spans 16 amino acids.

This clone was seen a single time. V usage is TRBV18 and J usage is TRBJ1-1; perhaps TRBD1 as D (5 bases). V was trimmed by 2 bases and J by 5 bases, leaving 21 bases between them. CDR1 is KGHSH and CDR2 is LQKENI in the germline V gene. This CDR3 spans 17 amino acids. DNA for the CDR3: TGTGCCAGCTCACCAACCCCCCGGGGCGTCGTCGTAACTGAAGCTTTCTTT. Encoded protein: CASSPTPRGVVVTEAFF. Complete variable domain (other parts from reference TRBV18 and TRBJ1-1): NAGVMQNPRHLVRRRGQEARLRCSPMKGHSHVYWYRQLPEEGLKFMVYLQKENIIDESGMPKERFSAEFPKEGPSILRIQQVVRGDSAAYFCASSPTPRGVVVTEAFFGQGTRLTVV.

The chain couples TRBV2 to TRBJ2-5, with D perhaps matching TRBD1 or TRBD2 (5 bases each). The germline gives CDR1 SNHLY, CDR2 FYNNEI. V lost 9 bases to trimming and J lost 5 bases, with 16 bases between them. The CDR3 length is 13 residues. This CDR3 is CARGPGTMETQYF. DNA for the CDR3: TGTGCCAGGGGACCCGGGACCATGGAGACCCAGTACTTC.

The chain combines TRBV6-2 or TRBV6-3 with TRBJ2-1; 8 nucleotides align to TRBD2. The junction had 6 bases not matched to a gene; V was cut back by 4 bases and J by 13 bases. CDR3 length: 12 residues. Germline V lookup: CDR1 MNHEY, CDR2 SVGEGT. In DNA, the CDR3 is TGTGCCAGCAGTTTCGTCAGCGGGAGACAGTTCTTC. Its protein is CASSFVSGRQFF.

This sequence joins TRBV19 and TRBJ2-5, with D tentatively TRBD1 (5 bases). CDR1 is LNHDA, CDR2 SQIVND, per germline (reference sequence). Trimming stripped 3 bases from V and 4 bases from J, with 12 bases between. The CDR3 covers 14 residues. The CDR3 reads CASSMVGRGETQYF. The CDR3, as DNA: TGTGCCAGTAGTATGGTGGGAAGGGGAGAGACCCAGTACTTC.

This clone occurred once. V is TRBV19 and J is TRBJ1-5; maybe TRBD1 (6 bases). Between the trimmed V and J ends, which lost 5 bases and 4 bases, there was a span of 12 bases. Germline lookup yields CDR1 LNHDA and CDR2 SQIVND (reference sequence). CDR3 length equals 14 residues. CDR3 nucleotide sequence: TGTGCCAGTAGTCAGCACAGGGTAAATCAGCCCCAGCATTTT. Protein product: CASSQHRVNQPQHF. The full variable domain, its missing parts supplied by reference TRBV19 and TRBJ1-5, is DGGITQSPKYLFRKEGQNVTLSCEQNLNHDAMYWYRQDPGQGLRLIYYSQIVNDFQKGDIAEGYSVSREKKESFPLTVTSAQKNPTAFYLCASSQHRVNQPQHFGDGTRLSIL.

The rearrangement joins TRBV4-2 to TRBJ1-4; the D gene is possibly TRBD1 (5 bases). With 1 base removed from V and 5 bases from J, the gap between germline ends came to 14 bases. The CDR3 loop spans 16 amino acids. In germline, CDR1 is LGHNA, CDR2 YNFKEQ. DNA for the CDR3: TGTGCCAGCAGCCAAGTCTCTAAGGGGAAGAATGAAAAACTGTTTTTT. This gives the protein CASSQVSKGKNEKLFF.

J is TRBJ2-3 and V is TRBV4-2, with 7 positions matching TRBD2. J lost 3 bases, V lost 1 base, and 10 bases had no gene match. Germline CDR1 reads LGHNA; CDR2 reads YNFKEQ. The CDR3 is 17 amino acids. CDR3 sequence (DNA): TGTGCCAGCAGCCAAGGACCGGCGGGGGAGGGGACAGATACGCAGTATTTT. It translates to CASSQGPAGEGTDTQYF.

The sample holds a few counts of this clone. The gene calls are TRBV9 and TRBJ1-2, with D perhaps matching TRBD1 (5 bases). This CDR3 is 14 amino acids long. Trimming cost V 3 bases and J 4 bases, with 13 bases left between them. Germline V lookup: CDR1 SGDLS, CDR2 YYNGEE. DNA for the CDR3: TGTGCCAGCAGCGAATCGCCGGGACCCTATGGCTACACCTTC. It translates to CASSESPGPYGYTF.

The CDR3 is CASSLDDLYGYTF. CDR3 DNA: TGTGCCAGCAGCCTGGATGACCTCTATGGCTACACCTTC. The rearrangement uses TRBV11-2 and TRBJ1-2; D is unresolved. CDR1 is SGHAT, CDR2 FQNNGV, per germline. V dropped 5 bases and J dropped 4 bases, with 11 bases sitting between them. The CDR3 runs 13 residues.

The V and J genes are TRBV7-2 and TRBJ2-7; D is ambiguous. Germline CDR1 SGHTA, CDR2 FQGNSA. This CDR3 has 14 amino acids. Trimming removed 0 bases at V and 3 bases at J, with 9 bases between. CDR3 sequence (DNA): TGTGCCAGCAGCTTAGCGCACAGCATCTACGAGCAGTACTTC. It specifies CASSLAHSIYEQYF.

The V gene is TRBV5-8, the J gene TRBJ1-4; no reliable D call. Germline V gene sequence: CDR1 SGHTS, CDR2 YDEGEE. V was cut by 4 bases and J by 7 bases, with 14 bases left in between. The CDR3 contains 14 residues. CDR3 in amino acids: CASSRSPQPEKLFF. The CDR3 bases are TGTGCCAGCAGCCGAAGCCCGCAACCTGAAAAACTGTTTTTT.

This rearrangement joins TRBV7-9 to TRBJ1-1; maybe TRBD1 (5 bases). There are 14 residues in the CDR3. V lost 5 bases and J lost 10, with 20 bases in between. Germline V lookup: CDR1 SEHNR, CDR2 FQNEAQ (reference sequence). CDR3 in DNA: TGTGCCAGCAGCCACAACCAGGGCCAGAGGGGAGCTTTCTTT. Encoded protein: CASSHNQGQRGAFF.

In DNA form, the CDR3 reads TGTGCCAGCAGTTATTCGGGGGGACGCACAGATACGCAGTATTTT. It encodes CASSYSGGRTDTQYF. This chain uses TRBV6-6 with TRBJ2-3, with 7 positions matching TRBD2. The germline gives CDR1 MNHNY, CDR2 SVGAGI (reference sequence). The CDR3 spans 15 residues. V lost 3 bases and J lost 1; bases outside the gene matches: 4.

The CDR3 sequence is CATSDLAGDLNEQFF. The CDR3 region has the DNA TGTGCCACCAGTGATCTAGCGGGAGATCTCAATGAGCAGTTCTTC. The V call is TRBV24-1, the J call TRBJ2-1; 10 positions match TRBD2. There are 15 residues in the CDR3. CDR1 is KGHDR and CDR2 is SFDVKD in the germline V gene. Losses at the gene ends were 3 bases for V and 6 bases for J; bases not matched to a gene: 4.

The chain uses TRBV6-2 or TRBV6-3 and TRBJ1-1; a possible D gene is TRBD1 (5 bases). The germline V gene encodes CDR1 MNHEY and CDR2 SVGEGT. The CDR3 extends over 17 amino acids. Between the trimmed V and J ends, which lost 4 bases and 2 bases, there was a span of 20 bases. The CDR3 spells CASSFQNPQGGNTEAFF. The DNA of the CDR3 is TGTGCCAGCAGTTTTCAAAACCCCCAGGGAGGCAACACTGAAGCTTTCTTT.

The chain employs TRBV19 and TRBJ2-3, with no clear D. The V gene's germline CDR1 is LNHDA and CDR2 SQIVND (reference sequence). The CDR3 has 15 residues. Trimming removed 4 bases from V and 0 bases from J, with 11 bases in between. This CDR3 reads CASSKDPSSTDTQYF. CDR3 nucleotides: TGTGCCAGTAGTAAGGACCCCTCTAGCACAGATACGCAGTATTTT.